The entry below describes one T cell receptor beta chain. The antigen remains unidentified. The data originate from a study of CD8 T cells in ankylosing spondylitis. Findings of the study overall: According to the report, clones linked to the disease were significantly enriched in matched synovial fluid samples taken from ankylosing spondylitis patients. A subset of motif variants has previously been described in the synovial fluid and blood of reactive arthritis.

CDR1 is SGHRS, CDR2 YFSETQ, per germline. Trimming shortened V by 0 bases and J by 10 bases, and 13 bases separated the two germline ends. This CDR3 comprises 14 residues. Quantitative 5'-RACE with molecular barcodes generated TCR beta libraries. TCRdb re-called the 5' RACE reads with MiXCR, one entry per CDR3 protein. The table records fewer than 350,000 distinct CDR3 sequences, around a tenth of them present only once. The receptor was derived from a female donor with ankylosing spondylitis or in good health (not recorded which). The sample consisted of blood, either unsorted or a sorted T cell fraction (not recorded which). This sequence joins TRBV5-1 and TRBJ1-4, with D maybe TRBD1 (5 bases). Here the CDR3 DNA reads TGCGCCAGCAGCTTGGCGGACGGGGGGGGAAAACTGTTTTTT. Amino acid sequence: CASSLADGGGKLFF.